This TCR beta chain comes out of a study of T cell responses to AZD1222 COVID-19 vaccine. Whole-study results and caveats: Scientists sampled the repertoires only once the peak T cell response had passed.

Generated by immunoSEQ multiplex PCR, the TCRdb table keeps only in-frame clones and is missing some. The repertoire includes over 85,000 clones, over 85% of them detected once, and roughly 5% sits in the top ten. Comments on this clone: As yet, its antigen is unknown.

V was clipped by 1 base and J by 2 bases, with 9 bases between them. Germline V CDR1 and CDR2: SGHAT, FQNNGV. CDR3 length: 14 residues. The clonotype comes from an adult who received the AZD1222 COVID-19 vaccine. This material consisted of peripheral blood, taken 28 days after the second AZD1222 dose. The chain has TRBV11-2 and TRBJ2-7, with D hard to call. CDR3 nucleotide sequence: TGTGCCAGCAGCTTAGCGCCCCAACCCTACGAGCAGTACTTC. Amino acid sequence: CASSLAPQPYEQYF.